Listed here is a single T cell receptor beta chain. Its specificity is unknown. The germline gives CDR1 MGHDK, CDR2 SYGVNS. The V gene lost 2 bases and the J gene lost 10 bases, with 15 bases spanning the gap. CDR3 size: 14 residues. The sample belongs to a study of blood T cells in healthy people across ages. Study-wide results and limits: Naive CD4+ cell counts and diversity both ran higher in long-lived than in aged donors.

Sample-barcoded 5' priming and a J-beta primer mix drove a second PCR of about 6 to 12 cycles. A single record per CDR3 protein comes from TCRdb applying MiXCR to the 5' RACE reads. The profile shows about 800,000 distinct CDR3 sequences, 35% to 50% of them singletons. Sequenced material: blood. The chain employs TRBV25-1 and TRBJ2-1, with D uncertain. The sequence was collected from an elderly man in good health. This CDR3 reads CASSEIRSVGEQFF. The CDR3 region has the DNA TGTGCCAGCAGTGAAATCCGGAGCGTTGGCGAGCAGTTCTTC.